A selection of T cell receptor beta chains follows, all from one sample in a study of blood T cell repertoires in COVID-19. Clones were read by immunoSEQ multiplex PCR, and TCRdb kept only the in-frame ones, dropping some. The table has more than 300,000 clones, about 87% seen once. Sequences were obtained from PBMCs or T cells enriched from blood (not recorded which). The receptor source for this set is a man aged 40-50 years in a cohort exposed to, infected with or recovered from COVID-19 (not recorded which). The CDR3 runs from the conserved cysteine through the conserved F or W. A D gene is named only where the DNA matches it firmly. Rows may omit the clone size; those that give it use once, few, many or a size class.

d_call: -; j_call: TRBJ2-3; v_call: TRBV5-1; clone_size: few; cdr3_length: 15; cdr3_aa: CASSFTGEGTDTQYF; cdr3_nt: TGCGCCAGCAGTTTTACAGGGGAGGGCACAGATACGCAGTATTTT
d_call: TRBD1; j_call: TRBJ1-4; v_call: TRBV14; clone_size: -; cdr3_length: 15; cdr3_aa: CASSPHGTGYEKLFF; cdr3_nt: TGTGCCAGCAGCCCTCACGGGACAGGGTATGAAAAACTGTTTTTT
d_call: TRBD2; j_call: TRBJ2-7; v_call: TRBV19; clone_size: once; cdr3_length: 15; cdr3_aa: CASSITTSGNYEQYF; cdr3_nt: TGTGCCAGTAGTATCACGACTAGCGGGAACTACGAGCAGTACTTC
d_call: -; j_call: TRBJ2-5; v_call: TRBV7-9; clone_size: many; cdr3_length: 21; cdr3_aa: CASTRTPVGRQREILLETQYF; cdr3_nt: TGTGCCAGCACCAGAACTCCGGTGGGTCGCCAACGGGAAATCCTTTTAGAGACCCAGTACTTC
d_call: TRBD1; j_call: TRBJ1-5; v_call: TRBV18; clone_size: once; cdr3_length: 15; cdr3_aa: CASSLVTGAEQPQHF; cdr3_nt: TGTGCCAGCTCTCTGGTAACAGGGGCGGAGCAGCCCCAGCATTTT
d_call: -; j_call: TRBJ1-1; v_call: TRBV6-5; clone_size: -; cdr3_length: 13; cdr3_aa: CASKTGFYTEAFF; cdr3_nt: TGTGCCAGTAAAACGGGATTTTACACTGAAGCTTTCTTT
d_call: TRBD1; j_call: TRBJ2-2; v_call: TRBV2; clone_size: -; cdr3_length: 15; cdr3_aa: CASSGDRDLTGELFF; cdr3_nt: TGTGCCAGCAGTGGAGACAGGGACCTCACCGGGGAGCTGTTTTTT
d_call: -; j_call: TRBJ2-4; v_call: TRBV12-5; clone_size: -; cdr3_length: 14; cdr3_aa: CASGPTGLGDIQYF; cdr3_nt: TGTGCTAGTGGCCCCACAGGATTAGGGGACATTCAGTACTTC
d_call: -; j_call: TRBJ2-6; v_call: TRBV5-5; clone_size: -; cdr3_length: 15; cdr3_aa: CASSSGGSGANVLTF; cdr3_nt: TGTGCCAGCAGCTCCGGTGGCTCTGGGGCCAACGTCCTGACTTTC
d_call: -; j_call: TRBJ1-5; v_call: TRBV25-1; clone_size: -; cdr3_length: 13; cdr3_aa: CASSVGGNQPQHF; cdr3_nt: TGTGCCAGCAGTGTCGGGGGCAATCAGCCCCAGCATTTT
d_call: TRBD1; j_call: TRBJ2-3; v_call: TRBV7-9; clone_size: -; cdr3_length: 14; cdr3_aa: CASIDTGQGYTQYF; cdr3_nt: TGTGCCAGCATCGATACTGGACAGGGCTATACGCAGTATTTT
d_call: -; j_call: TRBJ2-2; v_call: TRBV7-2; clone_size: -; cdr3_length: 15; cdr3_aa: CASSQRQGGTGELFF; cdr3_nt: TGTGCCAGCAGCCAACGACAGGGAGGCACCGGGGAGCTGTTTTTT
d_call: TRBD1; j_call: TRBJ1-5; v_call: TRBV19; clone_size: -; cdr3_length: 16; cdr3_aa: CASSTLQTGGGQPQHF; cdr3_nt: TGTGCCAGTAGTACCCTACAGACAGGGGGAGGACAGCCCCAGCATTTT
d_call: -; j_call: TRBJ1-5; v_call: TRBV2; clone_size: -; cdr3_length: 14; cdr3_aa: CASSEQGNNQPQHF; cdr3_nt: TGTGCCAGCAGTGAACAGGGAAACAATCAGCCCCAGCATTTT
d_call: TRBD1; j_call: TRBJ2-2; v_call: TRBV29-1; clone_size: -; cdr3_length: 14; cdr3_aa: CSVERQGGTGELFF; cdr3_nt: TGCAGCGTTGAAAGACAGGGGGGGACCGGGGAGCTGTTTTTT
d_call: -; j_call: TRBJ1-1; v_call: TRBV5-6; clone_size: -; cdr3_length: 11; cdr3_aa: CASAKNTEAFF; cdr3_nt: TGTGCCAGCGCTAAGAACACTGAAGCTTTCTTT
d_call: -; j_call: TRBJ1-6; v_call: TRBV27; clone_size: once; cdr3_length: 17; cdr3_aa: CASSSGGGYIYNSPLHF; cdr3_nt: TGTGCCAGCAGTTCCGGCGGGGGGTACATCTATAATTCACCCCTCCACTTT
d_call: TRBD2; j_call: TRBJ2-3; v_call: TRBV15; clone_size: -; cdr3_length: 18; cdr3_aa: CATSRESLSGKFVDTQYF; cdr3_nt: TGTGCCACCAGCAGAGAAAGCCTTAGCGGGAAGTTTGTGGATACGCAGTATTTT
d_call: TRBD2; j_call: TRBJ2-2; v_call: TRBV4-2; clone_size: -; cdr3_length: 14; cdr3_aa: CASNPGTRPEELFF; cdr3_nt: TGTGCCAGCAACCCCGGGACTAGGCCCGAGGAGCTGTTTTTT
d_call: TRBD2; j_call: TRBJ2-1; v_call: TRBV3-1/TRBV3-2; clone_size: -; cdr3_length: 13; cdr3_aa: CASQFGGGNEQFF; cdr3_nt: TGTGCCAGCCAGTTTGGGGGAGGGAATGAGCAGTTCTTC
d_call: TRBD1; j_call: TRBJ1-4; v_call: TRBV28; clone_size: -; cdr3_length: 18; cdr3_aa: CASSSLGTGGWANEKLFF; cdr3_nt: TGTGCCAGCAGTTCCCTCGGGACAGGGGGGTGGGCTAATGAAAAACTGTTTTTT
d_call: -; j_call: TRBJ2-1; v_call: TRBV7-2; clone_size: -; cdr3_length: 16; cdr3_aa: CASSETGVPAYNEQFF; cdr3_nt: -
d_call: -; j_call: TRBJ1-5; v_call: TRBV7-9; clone_size: -; cdr3_length: 15; cdr3_aa: CASSLGGDSNQPQHF; cdr3_nt: TGTGCCAGCAGCTTAGGGGGGGACAGCAATCAGCCCCAGCATTTT
d_call: TRBD1; j_call: TRBJ2-6; v_call: TRBV15; clone_size: -; cdr3_length: 19; cdr3_aa: CATIPRGQGGNSGANVLTF; cdr3_nt: TGTGCCACCATCCCGAGGGGACAGGGGGGAAACTCTGGGGCCAACGTCCTGACTTTC
d_call: TRBD1; j_call: TRBJ2-1; v_call: TRBV6-5; clone_size: -; cdr3_length: 14; cdr3_aa: CAIRSGTGGDEQFF; cdr3_nt: TGTGCCATCCGCTCCGGGACAGGGGGCGATGAGCAGTTCTTC
d_call: TRBD2; j_call: TRBJ2-7; v_call: TRBV9; clone_size: -; cdr3_length: 15; cdr3_aa: CASSVATSGSSGQYF; cdr3_nt: TGTGCCAGCAGCGTAGCTACTAGCGGGAGTTCAGGGCAGTACTTC
d_call: -; j_call: TRBJ2-5; v_call: TRBV5-6; clone_size: -; cdr3_length: 14; cdr3_aa: CASSLPATQETQYF; cdr3_nt: TGTGCCAGCAGCTTGCCGGCGACACAAGAGACCCAGTACTTC
d_call: -; j_call: TRBJ2-3; v_call: TRBV5-1; clone_size: -; cdr3_length: 15; cdr3_aa: CATKDRLTSTDTQYF; cdr3_nt: TGCGCCACCAAGGACCGACTAACTAGCACAGATACGCAGTATTTT
d_call: -; j_call: TRBJ1-6; v_call: TRBV19; clone_size: -; cdr3_length: 15; cdr3_aa: CASSIAQTRNSPLHF; cdr3_nt: TGTGCCAGTAGTATAGCCCAAACGAGGAATTCACCCCTCCACTTT
d_call: -; j_call: TRBJ1-3; v_call: TRBV3-1/TRBV3-2; clone_size: -; cdr3_length: 15; cdr3_aa: CASSQGSGIRNTIYF; cdr3_nt: TGTGCCAGCAGCCAAGGATCGGGGATTCGTAACACCATATATTTT
d_call: -; j_call: TRBJ1-5; v_call: TRBV18; clone_size: -; cdr3_length: 15; cdr3_aa: CASSLLKGVEQPQHF; cdr3_nt: TGTGCCAGCTCACTTTTAAAGGGGGTAGAACAGCCCCAGCATTTT